These 25 T cell receptor beta chains were sequenced from one sample in a study of blood T cell repertoires in COVID-19. Generated by immunoSEQ multiplex PCR, the TCRdb table keeps only in-frame clones and is missing some. The sample lists some 120,000 clones, about nine tenths occurring once. Sequencing used peripheral blood. The receptors were gathered from a man aged 45-60 years with active COVID-19.

The gene calls are TRBV7-6 and TRBJ2-3, with TRBD2 matching 10 bases. V lost 1 base, J lost 5 bases, and 6 bases stayed unmatched. Per germline, CDR1 SGHVS and CDR2 FNYEAQ. This CDR3 comprises 16 residues. This CDR3 is CASSLGSGGPQDTQYF. CDR3 nucleotide sequence: TGTGCCAGCAGCTTAGGTAGCGGGGGGCCACAAGATACGCAGTATTTT.

The chain joins TRBV11-3 to TRBJ1-2; 7 positions match TRBD1. This CDR3 is built from 17 residues. Losses at the gene ends were 3 bases for V and 3 bases for J; bases not matched to a gene: 13. In germline, CDR1 is SGHNT, CDR2 YENEEA. CDR3 residues: CASSLDRDSYTHYGYTF. CDR3 nucleotide sequence: TGTGCCAGCAGCTTGGACCGGGACAGCTACACCCACTATGGCTACACCTTC.

The CDR3 region has the DNA TGTGCCAGCAGTTACTCCGGGACAGGCAAAGGCTACACCTTC. Amino acids: CASSYSGTGKGYTF. The J gene is TRBJ1-2, the V gene TRBV6-5; TRBD1 matches at 8 bases. CDR3 length: 14 amino acids. Germline loops: CDR1 MNHEY, CDR2 SVGAGI. V lost 0 bases and J lost 8; bases outside the gene matches: 5.

The rearrangement joins TRBV9 to TRBJ2-3, with D uncertain. V lost 0 bases and J lost 0, with 11 bases in between. This CDR3 comprises 16 residues. CDR1 and CDR2 from the germline V gene are SGDLS and YYNGEE. As DNA, the CDR3 is TGTGCCAGCAGCGTAGATTCCGGGTACAGCACAGATACGCAGTATTTT. The encoded protein is CASSVDSGYSTDTQYF.

This chain connects TRBV5-1 to TRBJ2-7; D remains ambiguous. Trimming cost V 4 bases and J 3 bases, with 11 bases left between them. The germline V gene has CDR1 SGHRS and CDR2 YFSETQ. The CDR3 length is 13 residues. The CDR3 DNA reads as TGCGCCAGCAGCACAGATCTGGTCTACGAGCAGTACTTC. Encoded protein: CASSTDLVYEQYF. Full variable domain (rest looked up from reference TRBV5-1 and TRBJ2-7): KAGVTQTPRYLIKTRGQQVTLSCSPISGHRSVSWYQQTPGQGLQFLFEYFSETQRNKGNFPGRFSGRQFSNSRSEMNVSTLELGDSALYLCASSTDLVYEQYFGPGTRLTVT.

This chain joins TRBV18 and TRBJ2-1; possible D gene TRBD1, 6 bases. V lost 5 bases and J lost 7, with 15 bases in between. CDR3 length: 14 amino acids. CDR1 KGHSH and CDR2 LQKENI come from the germline V gene. DNA for the CDR3: TGTGCCAGCTCATTTTCATACAGGGTTAATGAGCAGTTCTTC. This encodes CASSFSYRVNEQFF.

The chain has TRBV2 and TRBJ2-7, with D possibly matching TRBD1 (5 bases). Germline V lookup: CDR1 SNHLY, CDR2 FYNNEI. The CDR3 has 14 amino acids. Trimming took off 2 bases at V and 2 bases at J, with 10 bases between the two ends. CDR3 sequence reads: CASSEQGITYEQYF. The CDR3 DNA is TGTGCCAGCAGTGAACAGGGTATTACCTACGAGCAGTACTTC. Combining the CDR3 with reference TRBV2 and TRBJ2-7 gives the whole variable domain EPEVTQTPSHQVTQMGQEVILRCVPISNHLYFYWYRQILGQKVEFLVSFYNNEISEKSEIFDDQFSVERPDGSNFTLKIRSTKLEDSAMYFCASSEQGITYEQYFGPGTRLTVT.

This chain uses TRBV27 with TRBJ1-1; a possible D gene is TRBD1 (5 bases). The germline V gene encodes CDR1 MNHEY and CDR2 SMNVEV (reference sequence). Trimming cost V 8 bases and J 5 bases, with 21 bases left between them. The CDR3 covers 15 residues. The CDR3: CASGRSAGGWTEAFF. In DNA form, the CDR3 reads TGTGCCAGCGGCAGATCAGCCGGGGGTTGGACTGAAGCTTTCTTT.

This clone was counted a few times. The chain has TRBV10-3 and TRBJ2-3, with no clear D. Deletions cut 0 bases from V and 4 bases from J, with 11 bases between. This CDR3 is built from 15 residues. Germline V lookup: CDR1 ENHRY, CDR2 SYGVKD. The CDR3 DNA reads TGTGCCATCAGTGAGTCGGTCAGGTTCGCAGATACGCAGTATTTT. It yields the protein CAISESVRFADTQYF.

The chain carries TRBV19 and TRBJ1-1; the match to TRBD1 covers 10 bases. The V and J ends lost 1 base and 4 bases, in that order; junction bases with no gene match: 3. Germline V lookup: CDR1 LNHDA, CDR2 SQIVND (reference sequence). The CDR3 totals 15 residues. The CDR3 loop is CASSIGQGAGTEAFF. In DNA form, the CDR3 reads TGTGCCAGTAGTATAGGACAGGGGGCAGGCACTGAAGCTTTCTTT.

This chain joins TRBV27 and TRBJ2-6, with D hard to call. V was pared by 4 bases and J by 0 bases, with 4 bases between. Germline CDR1 MNHEY, CDR2 SMNVEV (reference sequence). The length of the CDR3 is 14 residues. The CDR3 sequence is CASSSYSGANVLTF. The CDR3 nucleotides read TGTGCCAGCAGTTCCTACTCTGGGGCCAACGTCCTGACTTTC.

V is TRBV28 and J is TRBJ2-3; TRBD2 matches at 9 bases. The CDR3 length is 17 residues. The J segment lost 2 bases and the V segment lost 5 bases, leaving 11 bases of the junction unmatched. Per the germline V gene, CDR1 is MDHEN and CDR2 is SYDVKM. The CDR3 region has the DNA TGTGCCAGCAGTCCCGGACTAGCGACTACCCCCACAGATACGCAGTATTTT. Translated, it gives CASSPGLATTPTDTQYF.

The CDR3 nucleotides are TGTGCCAGCAGCGTAGGGTTAGGAGGGGGGGCTAATTGGGCAGATACGCAGTATTTT. This gives the protein CASSVGLGGGANWADTQYF. The chain has TRBV9 and TRBJ2-3; D is perhaps TRBD2 (7 bases). CDR3 length: 19 amino acids. The germline V and J ends were trimmed by 0 bases and 4 bases, with 24 bases remaining between them. From germline, CDR1 is SGDLS and CDR2 YYNGEE.

This clone was seen once. The J gene is TRBJ2-3, the V gene TRBV7-9; 13 bases fit TRBD2. The CDR3 is 16 amino acids. The ends lost 5 bases at V and 5 bases at J; junction bases unmatched: 7. Per the germline V gene, CDR1 is SEHNR and CDR2 is FQNEAQ (reference sequence). CDR3 nucleotides: TGTGCCAGCAGCCGGACTAGCGGGAGCGTTATAGATACGCAGTATTTT. It encodes CASSRTSGSVIDTQYF.

In its sample, this clone was seen once. The chain links TRBV15 to TRBJ2-1; 8 nucleotides align to TRBD1. The CDR3 has 16 amino acids. Germline trimming cut 0 bases from V and 4 bases from J; bases unmatched to any gene: 5. The germline V gene has CDR1 LNHNV and CDR2 YYDKDF (reference sequence). The CDR3 here is CATSRDRTGWYNEQFF. CDR3 DNA: TGTGCCACCAGCAGAGACCGGACAGGGTGGTACAATGAGCAGTTCTTC.

The gene calls are TRBV3-1 (or the pseudogene TRBV3-2) and TRBJ1-6; no reliable D call. This CDR3 is built from 14 residues. Germline loops: CDR1 LGHDT, CDR2 YNNKEL (reference sequence). V lost 2 bases and J 7 bases, leaving 9 bases between the germline ends. The CDR3 here is CASSQRELNSPLHF. The CDR3 region has the DNA TGTGCCAGCAGCCAACGGGAACTAAATTCACCCCTCCACTTT.

CDR3 residues: CASSLEVSSGYTF. Here the CDR3 DNA reads TGCGCCAGCAGCTTGGAAGTTAGCTCTGGCTACACCTTC. The J gene is TRBJ1-2, the V gene TRBV5-1, with D hard to call. The germline CDR1 and CDR2 sequences are SGHRS and YFSETQ. The CDR3 length is 13 residues. V shed 0 bases and J shed 7 bases, with 10 bases lying between them.

The rearrangement uses TRBV4-1 and TRBJ2-3; possibly TRBD2 for D (7 bases). Germline CDR1 and CDR2: MGHRA and YSYEKL. V was clipped by 4 bases and J by 2 bases, with 31 bases between them. The CDR3 is made up of 21 amino acids. The CDR3 DNA is TGCGCCAGCAGCCCTGCCGGGGGGTCGGGGGGCCGCGGGTGGGTCACAGATACGCAGTATTTT. It yields the protein CASSPAGGSGGRGWVTDTQYF.

This clone occurred a few times. J is TRBJ1-5 and V is TRBV12-3 or TRBV12-4; D ambiguous. The V and J ends lost 2 bases and 6 bases respectively, with 8 bases between them. This CDR3 is built from 13 residues. CDR3 coding DNA: TGTGCCAGCAGTTTATCTGGAGGTCAGCCCCAGCATTTT. Protein: CASSLSGGQPQHF.

The V gene is TRBV5-1, the J gene TRBJ2-1; D uncertain. The CDR3 covers 14 residues. V shed 2 bases and J shed 0 bases, with 6 bases lying between them. Germline CDR1 and CDR2: SGHRS and YFSETQ. Here the CDR3 reads CASSLPGSYNEQFF. CDR3 DNA: TGCGCCAGCAGCTTACCGGGCTCCTACAATGAGCAGTTCTTC.

A note on this clone: This same CDR3 is encoded by further DNA sequences in the sample. The V gene is TRBV7-2, the J gene TRBJ2-1, with TRBD2 matching over 9 bases. The CDR3 extends over 15 amino acids. V was clipped by 2 bases and J by 9 bases; unmatched bases: 8. Germline CDR1 is SGHTA and CDR2 is FQGNSA. Here the CDR3 DNA reads TGTGCCAGCAGCTTATACGGCGGGGGGGCGGGTGAGCAGTTCTTC. This gives the protein CASSLYGGGAGEQFF.

A word on this clone: Within the sample, other DNA sequences also encode this same CDR3. The chain has TRBV19 and TRBJ2-3, with D possibly TRBD2 on 6 matching bases. Trimming removed 3 bases at V and 2 bases at J, with 12 bases between. The CDR3 is made up of 15 amino acids. Germline lookup yields CDR1 LNHDA and CDR2 SQIVND (reference sequence). CDR3 loop: CASSISGLNTDTQYF. Written as DNA, the CDR3 is TGTGCCAGTAGTATTTCCGGACTAAACACAGATACGCAGTATTTT.

The chain links TRBV4-2 to TRBJ1-1; 7 bases fit TRBD1. The length of the CDR3 is 15 residues. With 4 bases clipped from V and 4 bases from J, the junction kept 9 bases outside the gene matches. CDR1 LGHNA and CDR2 YNFKEQ come from the germline V gene. In DNA form, the CDR3 reads TGTGCCAGCAGCCTAGAACAGGGGATATCCACTGAAGCTTTCTTT. Translation: CASSLEQGISTEAFF.

This chain links TRBV5-1 with TRBJ1-1, with unresolved D. Germline values: CDR1 SGHRS, CDR2 YFSETQ. Between the trimmed V and J ends, which lost 0 bases and 1 base, there was a span of 4 bases. The CDR3 is 13 residues long. CDR3 in amino acids: CASSLARNTEAFF. CDR3 DNA: TGCGCCAGCAGCTTGGCCAGGAACACTGAAGCTTTCTTT.

The genes are TRBV25-1 and TRBJ1-1; the D gene is possibly TRBD1 (6 bases). The germline gives CDR1 MGHDK, CDR2 SYGVNS. Trimming removed 5 bases at V and 7 bases at J, with 23 bases between. The CDR3 totals 16 residues. CDR3 in amino acids: CASSPTTGTRLHEAFF. CDR3 sequence (DNA): TGTGCCAGCAGTCCAACCACCGGGACAAGGCTTCATGAAGCTTTCTTT.